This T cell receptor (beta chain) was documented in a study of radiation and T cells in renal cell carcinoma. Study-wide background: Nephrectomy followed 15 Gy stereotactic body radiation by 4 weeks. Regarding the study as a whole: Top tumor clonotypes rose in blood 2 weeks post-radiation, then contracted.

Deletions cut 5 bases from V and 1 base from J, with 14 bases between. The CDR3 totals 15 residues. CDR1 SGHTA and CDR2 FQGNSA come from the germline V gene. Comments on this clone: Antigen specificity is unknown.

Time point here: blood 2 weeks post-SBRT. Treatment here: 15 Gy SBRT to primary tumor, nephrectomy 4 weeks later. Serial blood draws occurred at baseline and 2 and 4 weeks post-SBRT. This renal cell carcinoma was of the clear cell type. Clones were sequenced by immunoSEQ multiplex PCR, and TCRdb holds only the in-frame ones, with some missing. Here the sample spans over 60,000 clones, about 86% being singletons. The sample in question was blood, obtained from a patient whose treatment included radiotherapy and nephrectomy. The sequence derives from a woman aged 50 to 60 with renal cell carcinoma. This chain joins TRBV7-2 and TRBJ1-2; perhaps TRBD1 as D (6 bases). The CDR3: CASSRPGQSNYGYTF. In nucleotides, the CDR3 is TGTGCCAGCAGCCGCCCGGGACAAAGTAACTATGGCTACACCTTC.